What follows are 24 T cell receptor beta chains derived from one specimen sequenced in a study of blood T cell repertoires in COVID-19. Profiling relied on immunoSEQ multiplex PCR, and the TCRdb table lists in-frame clones only, not all of them. The repertoire holds about 160,000 clones, with about 83% as singletons. The sample comprised peripheral blood. Receptor source: a man in his 60s with acute or convalescent COVID-19.

The chain is built from TRBV7-6 and TRBJ2-2, with 9 bases lining up with TRBD1. Germline values: CDR1 SGHVS, CDR2 FNYEAQ. The ends lost 5 bases at V and 6 bases at J; junction bases unmatched: 7. There are 15 residues in the CDR3. The CDR3 protein is CASSPGTGFAGELFF. The DNA for the CDR3 is TGTGCCAGCAGCCCAGGGACAGGGTTTGCCGGGGAGCTGTTTTTT.

The chain uses TRBV9 and TRBJ1-4; a weak D match, TRBD1 (6 bases). The germline CDR1 and CDR2 sequences are SGDLS and YYNGEE. Between the trimmed V and J ends, which lost 3 bases and 0 bases, there was a span of 9 bases. The CDR3 length is 15 residues. This CDR3 is CASSEDSSTNEKLFF. The CDR3 DNA is TGTGCCAGCAGCGAGGACAGCTCAACTAATGAAAAACTGTTTTTT.

This clone occurred once. The chain is built from TRBV29-1 and TRBJ1-2; 10 positions match TRBD1. V dropped 7 bases and J dropped 6; count of bases not matched to a gene: 11. CDR3 size: 14 residues. Germline values: CDR1 SQVTM, CDR2 ANQGSEA. CDR3 amino acids: CSARRQGAVDGYTF. CDR3 coding DNA: TGCAGCGCCCGCCGACAGGGGGCGGTGGATGGCTACACCTTC.

This clone was picked up one time. The chain uses TRBV18 and TRBJ1-3, with unresolved D. Trimming removed 8 bases at V and 0 bases at J, with 14 bases between. The length of the CDR3 is 15 residues. Germline V gene lookup returns CDR1 KGHSH and CDR2 LQKENI. CDR3 DNA: TGTGCCAGCCACCTCGAGAGGAGCTCTGGAAACACCATATATTTT. It codes for CASHLERSSGNTIYF.

J is TRBJ2-1 and V is TRBV27, with a possible D match to TRBD1 (6 bases). The length of the CDR3 is 14 residues. In germline, CDR1 is MNHEY, CDR2 SMNVEV (reference sequence). Trimming shortened V by 8 bases and J by 2 bases, and 13 bases separated the two germline ends. In DNA, the CDR3 is TGTGCCAGCGGCTTACAGGGACCCTACAATGAGCAGTTCTTC. Its translation: CASGLQGPYNEQFF.

The chain carries TRBV5-6 and TRBJ1-5; 8 nucleotides align to TRBD1. Looked up from germline, CDR1 is SGHDT and CDR2 is YYEEEE. The CDR3 has 16 residues. Trimming removed 3 bases from V and 4 bases from J; junction bases left unmatched: 9. CDR3 amino acids: CASSWGGQATNQPQHF. CDR3 bases: TGTGCCAGCAGCTGGGGGGGACAGGCAACAAATCAGCCCCAGCATTTT. Together with reference TRBV5-6 and TRBJ1-5, the CDR3 gives the full variable domain: DAGVTQSPTHLIKTRGQQVTLRCSPKSGHDTVSWYQQALGQGPQFIFQYYEEEERQRGNFPDRFSGHQFPNYSSELNVNALLLGDSALYLCASSWGGQATNQPQHFGDGTRLSIL.

This clone came up once. The V call is TRBV5-5, the J call TRBJ1-5; perhaps TRBD1 as D (5 bases). Germline CDR1 and CDR2: SGHKS and YYEKEE (reference sequence). Trimming stripped 4 bases from V and 3 bases from J, with 17 bases between. The CDR3 runs 16 residues. CDR3 residues: CASSLRAGPYNQPQHF. The CDR3 DNA follows: TGTGCCAGCAGCCTCAGGGCCGGTCCATACAATCAGCCCCAGCATTTT.

This rearrangement joins TRBV7-8 to TRBJ2-7, with 8 bases identical to TRBD1. Losses at the gene ends were 4 bases for V and 1 base for J; bases not matched to a gene: 6. Germline values: CDR1 SGHVS, CDR2 FQNEAQ. The CDR3 consists of 15 residues. CDR3 coding DNA: TGTGCCAGCAGCTGGACAGGGAGTATGTCCTACGAGCAGTACTTC. Protein product: CASSWTGSMSYEQYF.

CDR3 protein: CASTPMGQTVSEQFF. The CDR3 DNA reads as TGCGCCAGCACGCCAATGGGACAGACGGTCAGTGAGCAGTTCTTC. The V call is TRBV5-1, the J call TRBJ2-1; TRBD1 matches 7 bases. CDR3 size: 15 residues. V lost 6 bases and J lost 9; bases outside the gene matches: 15. Germline lookup yields CDR1 SGHRS and CDR2 YFSETQ.

The chain combines TRBV7-2 with TRBJ1-5; maybe TRBD1 (5 bases). Germline V CDR1 and CDR2: SGHTA, FQGNSA. This CDR3 spans 16 amino acids. Trimming cost V 4 bases and J 6 bases, with 19 bases left between them. Here the CDR3 DNA reads TGTGCCAGCAGCTGGGGGTGGGGGGATCGTCGTCAGCCCCAGCATTTT. Translating gives CASSWGWGDRRQPQHF.

The rearrangement joins TRBV5-8 to TRBJ1-5, with D maybe TRBD1 (6 bases). CDR3 length equals 17 residues. Germline values: CDR1 SGHTS, CDR2 YDEGEE. Trimming removed 0 bases at V and 5 bases at J, with 18 bases between. CDR3 amino acids: CASSLAIGGTRDQPQHF. CDR3 in DNA: TGTGCCAGCAGCTTGGCTATAGGGGGGACTAGGGATCAGCCCCAGCATTTT.

The rearrangement uses TRBV4-1 and TRBJ1-1, with 7 bases identical to TRBD1. CDR1 and CDR2 from the germline V gene are MGHRA and YSYEKL. CDR3 length: 17 residues. The V gene end was trimmed by 4 bases and the J gene end by 0 bases; junction bases not matched to a gene: 11. CDR3 nucleotides: TGCGCCAGCAGCCCCTTCCGACAGGGATACATGAACACTGAAGCTTTCTTT. Its protein is CASSPFRQGYMNTEAFF.

DNA for the CDR3: TGTGCCAGTAGTGTCCGGGGGGCTTTCAATCAGCCCCAGCATTTT. Protein product: CASSVRGAFNQPQHF. The chain is built from TRBV19 and TRBJ1-5; possible D gene TRBD1, 6 bases. Germline-derived CDR1 and CDR2 are LNHDA and SQIVND (reference sequence). The V gene lost 5 bases and the J gene lost 3 bases, with 14 bases spanning the gap. This CDR3 is built from 15 residues. Combining the CDR3 with reference TRBV19 and TRBJ1-5 gives the whole variable domain DGGITQSPKYLFRKEGQNVTLSCEQNLNHDAMYWYRQDPGQGLRLIYYSQIVNDFQKGDIAEGYSVSREKKESFPLTVTSAQKNPTAFYLCASSVRGAFNQPQHFGDGTRLSIL.

This chain joins TRBV18 and TRBJ1-4; unclear D gene. The CDR3 sequence is 13 residues long. Trimming took off 4 bases at V and 8 bases at J, with 11 bases between the two ends. Germline V gives CDR1 KGHSH, CDR2 LQKENI. In nucleotides, the CDR3 is TGTGCCAGCTCACGGATCGGGGAAGAAAAACTGTTTTTT. This translates into CASSRIGEEKLFF.

The chain couples TRBV19 to TRBJ1-2; D is ambiguous. The CDR3 is 12 residues long. The V gene's germline CDR1 is LNHDA and CDR2 SQIVND (reference sequence). V gave up 5 bases and J gave up 5 bases, with 9 bases separating them. The CDR3: CASSEGRYGYTF. DNA for the CDR3: TGTGCCAGTAGTGAGGGTCGGTATGGCTACACCTTC. Variable domain in full (rest from reference TRBV19 and TRBJ1-2): DGGITQSPKYLFRKEGQNVTLSCEQNLNHDAMYWYRQDPGQGLRLIYYSQIVNDFQKGDIAEGYSVSREKKESFPLTVTSAQKNPTAFYLCASSEGRYGYTFGSGTRLTVV.

This clone appeared a single time. The V and J genes are TRBV18 and TRBJ2-7, with D perhaps TRBD1 (5 bases). CDR1 KGHSH and CDR2 LQKENI come from the germline V gene. The length of the CDR3 is 13 residues. V lost 1 base to trimming and J lost 2 bases, with 6 bases between them. CDR3 DNA: TGTGCCAGCTCACCACAACAGGCCTACGAGCAGTACTTC. Residues: CASSPQQAYEQYF.

The rearrangement joins TRBV6-6 to TRBJ1-5; D is uncertain. Trimming cost V 4 bases and J 14 bases, with 15 bases left between them. CDR3 length: 12 residues. The V gene's germline CDR1 is MNHNY and CDR2 SVGAGI (reference sequence). The CDR3: CASSSKLLVEHF. In DNA form, the CDR3 reads TGTGCCAGCAGTTCAAAGTTACTGGTAGAGCATTTT.

The genes are TRBV9 and TRBJ1-3; D remains ambiguous. CDR3 length equals 13 residues. The V and J ends lost 4 bases and 5 bases respectively, with 10 bases between them. Germline V gene sequence: CDR1 SGDLS, CDR2 YYNGEE. This CDR3 reads CASSPDYRNTIYF. DNA for the CDR3: TGTGCCAGCAGCCCTGACTACCGAAACACCATATATTTT.

The chain combines TRBV19 with TRBJ2-5; 9 bases fit TRBD1. The CDR3 consists of 14 residues. Germline lookup yields CDR1 LNHDA and CDR2 SQIVND (reference sequence). V shed 5 bases, J shed 5 bases, and the junction held 6 bases outside the gene matches. The CDR3 DNA reads as TGTGCCAGTAGTTTTACAGGGGGCGATGAGACCCAGTACTTC. It codes for CASSFTGGDETQYF.

This chain joins TRBV6-6 and TRBJ2-5; 9 bases fit TRBD1. CDR3 size: 16 residues. With 5 bases clipped from V and 4 bases from J, the junction kept 11 bases outside the gene matches. Germline loops: CDR1 MNHNY, CDR2 SVGAGI (reference sequence). This chain's CDR3 is CASSLPPGTGRETQYF. CDR3 in DNA: TGTGCCAGCAGTCTCCCTCCCGGGACAGGGAGAGAGACCCAGTACTTC.

The CDR3: CATSSLKDRRNNEQFF. The CDR3 coding sequence is TGTGCCACCAGCAGCCTCAAAGACAGGAGGAACAATGAGCAGTTCTTC. This rearrangement joins TRBV15 to TRBJ2-1; perhaps TRBD1 as D (6 bases). Germline loops: CDR1 LNHNV, CDR2 YYDKDF (reference sequence). Trimming cost V 3 bases and J 5 bases, with 17 bases left between them. The CDR3 has 16 residues.

The V gene is TRBV6-6, the J gene TRBJ2-5, with D possibly being TRBD1 (7 bases). The CDR3 contains 16 residues. V lost 2 bases and J 5 bases, leaving 18 bases between the germline ends. Per the germline V gene, CDR1 is MNHNY and CDR2 is SVGAGI (reference sequence). The CDR3 nucleotides read TGTGCCAGCAGTTACGACAGGGCAGGGGGGAGGGAGACCCAGTACTTC. Protein sequence: CASSYDRAGGRETQYF.

The rearrangement uses TRBV4-1 and TRBJ2-5, with 7 bases fitting TRBD2. Trimming took 3 bases from V and 1 from J; bases not matched to a gene: 5. The CDR3 is 15 residues long. The germline CDR1 and CDR2 sequences are MGHRA and YSYEKL. The CDR3 DNA reads as TGCGCCAGCAGCCACGCTGCTAGCGGCCAAGAGACCCAGTACTTC. This encodes CASSHAASGQETQYF.

The chain carries TRBV4-1 and TRBJ2-1, with unresolved D. The CDR3 is 13 amino acids. Germline CDR1 and CDR2: MGHRA and YSYEKL. V was trimmed by 2 bases and J by 6 bases, leaving 8 bases between them. The CDR3, as DNA: TGCGCCAGCAGCCAACCTAGTAGCAATGAGCAGTTCTTC. This translates into CASSQPSSNEQFF.